This section outlines one T cell receptor beta chain sequence together with its context. Its specificity is unknown. This table comes from immunoSEQ multiplex PCR, and its TCRdb copy is limited to in-frame clones, with some not included. The repertoire includes 130,000 to 150,000 clones, 90% to 95% of them detected once, and about 1.9% sits in the top ten. This entry belongs to a study of T cell responses to AZD1222 COVID-19 vaccine. Looking at the study overall: The study pooled second doses at about 4 or about 12 weeks. Findings of the study overall: Two AZD1222 doses significantly raised spike-specific TCR breadth and depth over controls. Clonal diversity was possibly underestimated; the donors were predominantly white British and more often female. Seropositive at baseline were only a handful of AZD1222 recipients.

CDR1 and CDR2 from the germline V gene are LGHDT and YNNKEL (reference sequence). Between the trimmed V and J ends, which lost 1 base and 1 base, there was a span of 25 bases. This CDR3 is built from 20 residues. The source is an adult in good health. The rearrangement uses TRBV3-1 (or the pseudogene TRBV3-2) and TRBJ2-5, with D tentatively TRBD2 (6 bases). The sequencing here drew on peripheral blood, taken on day 0 of AZD1222 vaccination. The CDR3 region is CASSQGNFGGNSPSQETQYF. For the CDR3, the DNA is TGTGCCAGCAGCCAAGGAAATTTTGGCGGGAACAGCCCAAGCCAAGAGACCCAGTACTTC.